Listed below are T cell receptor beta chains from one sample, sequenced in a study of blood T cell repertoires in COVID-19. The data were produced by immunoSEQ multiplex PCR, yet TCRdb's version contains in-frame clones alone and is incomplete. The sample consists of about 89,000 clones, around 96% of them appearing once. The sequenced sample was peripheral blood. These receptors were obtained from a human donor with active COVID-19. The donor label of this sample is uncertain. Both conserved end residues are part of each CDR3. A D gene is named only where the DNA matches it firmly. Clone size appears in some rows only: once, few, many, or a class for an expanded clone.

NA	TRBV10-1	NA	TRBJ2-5	TGCGCCAGCAGTGAGGCCGCGAGTGGGACCCAGTACTTC	CASSEAASGTQYF
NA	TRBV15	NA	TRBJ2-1	TGTGCCACCAGCAAGGTGGCCGAGGGTAACAATGAGCAGTTCTTC	CATSKVAEGNNEQFF
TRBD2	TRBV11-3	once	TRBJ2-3	TGTGCCAGCAGCTTCGATCCACAGCGGGGGTGGACAGATACGCAGTATTTT	CASSFDPQRGWTDTQYF
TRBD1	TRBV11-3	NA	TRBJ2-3	TGTGCCAGCAGCACCGGGACAGGGGACACAGATACGCAGTATTTT	CASSTGTGDTDTQYF
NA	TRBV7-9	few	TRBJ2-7	TGTGCCAGCAGCTTTAACGGCCAGGGAGAGCAGTACTTC	CASSFNGQGEQYF
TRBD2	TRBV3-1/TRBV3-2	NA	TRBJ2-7	TGTGCCAGCAGCCCGTCCGGGAGGGAGCAGTACTTC	CASSPSGREQYF
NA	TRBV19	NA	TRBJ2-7	TGTGCCAGTAGTCCCCGGGACAACTCCTACGAGCAGTACTTC	CASSPRDNSYEQYF
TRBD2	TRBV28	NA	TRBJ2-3	TGTGCCAGCATTCAAATGACTCGCGGGAGCTTCACTAGCACAGATACGCAGTATTTT	CASIQMTRGSFTSTDTQYF
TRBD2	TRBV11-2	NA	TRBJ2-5	TGTGCCAGCAGCCAAGTAGCGGGAGAGGAGACCCAGTACTTC	CASSQVAGEETQYF
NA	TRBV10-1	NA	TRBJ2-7	TGCGCCAGCAGTGAGTCGAATAGATCCTACGAGCAGTACTTC	CASSESNRSYEQYF
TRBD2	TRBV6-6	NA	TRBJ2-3	TGTGCCAGCAGCTCGACCCAGCGGGACCCACTTAATACGCAGTATTTT	CASSSTQRDPLNTQYF
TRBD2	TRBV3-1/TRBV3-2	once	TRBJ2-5	TGTGCCAGCAGCCAAAGTTCTGGCGGGGGTTGGGAGGAGACCCAGTACTTC	CASSQSSGGGWEETQYF
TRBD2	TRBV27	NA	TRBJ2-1	TGTGCCAGCAGTACCTCTAGCGGGAGGGCGGGTGAGCAGTTCTTC	CASSTSSGRAGEQFF
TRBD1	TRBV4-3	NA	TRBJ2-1	TGCGCCAGCAGCTCAAGCGGACAGGGGTCCAATGAGCAGTTCTTC	CASSSSGQGSNEQFF
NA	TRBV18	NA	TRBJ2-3	TGTGCCAGCTCACCAGTTAGCAGCGGAGCCCACCGAGATACGCAGTATTTT	CASSPVSSGAHRDTQYF
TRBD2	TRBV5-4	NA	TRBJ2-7	TGTGCCAGCAGCTTAAACGGGGGGGCGGCACCTCGGGAGCAGTACTTC	CASSLNGGAAPREQYF
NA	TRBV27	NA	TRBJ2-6	TGTGCCAGCAGGACAGGTGTGTCTGGGGCCAACGTCCTGACTTTC	CASRTGVSGANVLTF
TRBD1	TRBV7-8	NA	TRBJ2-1	TGTGCCAGCAGCTTAGCATCGGGACAGGGGGATAGCTATGAGCAGTTCTTC	CASSLASGQGDSYEQFF
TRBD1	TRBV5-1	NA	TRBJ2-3	TGCGCCAGCAGCGATAGGACAGGGATCGGCAGAACTAGCACAGATACGCAGTATTTT	CASSDRTGIGRTSTDTQYF
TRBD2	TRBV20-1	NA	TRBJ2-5	TGCAGTGCTAGTTTGTATAGCGGGGATTTCCAAGAGACCCAGTACTTC	CSASLYSGDFQETQYF
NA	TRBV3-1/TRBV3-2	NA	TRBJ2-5	TGTGCCAGCAGCCAATTTTATGAGACCCAGTACTTC	CASSQFYETQYF
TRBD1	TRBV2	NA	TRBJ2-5	TGTGCCAGCAGCGATACCGGGTGGGACAGACACCAAGAGACCCAGTACTTC	CASSDTGWDRHQETQYF
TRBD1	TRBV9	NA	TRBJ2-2	TGTGCCAGCAGCCCCCGGACAGGGGGAGGGGAGCTGTTTTTT	CASSPRTGGGELFF
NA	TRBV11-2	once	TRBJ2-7	TGTGCCAGCAGCAGTTCAGGGAACTACGAGCAGTACTTC	CASSSSGNYEQYF
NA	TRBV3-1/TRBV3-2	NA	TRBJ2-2	TGTGCCAGCGCAGGCGGGCAGCGCACCGGGGAGCTGTTTTTT	CASAGGQRTGELFF
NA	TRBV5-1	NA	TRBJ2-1	TGCGCCAGCAGCCCGGGGGCCTACAATGAGCAGTTCTTC	CASSPGAYNEQFF
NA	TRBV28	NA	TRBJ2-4	TGTGCCAGCAGTGGGGGACAAAGCCTTCTAGCCAAAAACATTCAGTACTTC	CASSGGQSLLAKNIQYF
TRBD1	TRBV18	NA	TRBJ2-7	TGTGCCAGCTCACCACGCCCCGGGGACAGGGGGCCCAAGGACGAGCAGTACTTC	CASSPRPGDRGPKDEQYF
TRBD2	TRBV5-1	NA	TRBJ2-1	TGCGCCAGCAGCTTGATCCAGGTAGCGGGAGGGAGTAATGAGCAGTTCTTC	CASSLIQVAGGSNEQFF
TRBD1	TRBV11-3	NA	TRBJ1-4	TGTGCCAGCAGCTTAGGTGGGACAGGTCACATCTATGAAAAACTGTTTTTT	CASSLGGTGHIYEKLFF
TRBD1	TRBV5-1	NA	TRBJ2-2	TGCGCCAGCAGCCCTGGGGACAGCGGCACCGGGGAGCTGTTTTTT	CASSPGDSGTGELFF
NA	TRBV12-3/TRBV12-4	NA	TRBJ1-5	TGTGCCAGCAGTTTGCAGGGGAGTCAGCCCCAGCATTTT	CASSLQGSQPQHF
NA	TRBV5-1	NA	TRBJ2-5	TGCGCCAGCAGCTTGGCCCGGGCAGGGGTGGAGACCCAGTACTTC	CASSLARAGVETQYF
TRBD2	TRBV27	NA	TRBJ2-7	TGTGCCAGCAGTTTATCGGGCGGGGGTTACTACGAGCAGTACTTC	CASSLSGGGYYEQYF
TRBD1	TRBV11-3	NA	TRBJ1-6	TGTGCCAGCAGCTTAGTACAGGGGGCAGCTTCACCCCTCCACTTT	CASSLVQGAASPLHF
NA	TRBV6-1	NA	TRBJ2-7	TGTGCCAGCAGTGGGTACGGCAGGGGCGACTCCTACGAGCAGTACTTC	CASSGYGRGDSYEQYF
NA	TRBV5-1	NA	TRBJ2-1	TGCGCCAGCAGCTGGCCTGGAGATCAATGGAGGGATGAGCAGTTCTTC	CASSWPGDQWRDEQFF
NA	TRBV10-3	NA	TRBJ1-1	TGTGCCATCAGTGGGTCGAGCACTGAAGCTTTCTTT	CAISGSSTEAFF
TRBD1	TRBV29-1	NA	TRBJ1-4	TGCAGCGCTCGGGACAGGGAGAATAATGAAAAACTGTTTTTT	CSARDRENNEKLFF
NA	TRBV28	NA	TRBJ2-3	TGTGCCAGCAGTTTAAGCCCTGGGACACCCATCACAGATACGCAGTATTTT	CASSLSPGTPITDTQYF
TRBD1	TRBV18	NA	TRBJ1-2	TGTGCCAGCTCACCACCCCAGGGGGCGGTTGGCTACACCTTC	CASSPPQGAVGYTF
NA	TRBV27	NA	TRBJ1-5	TGTGCCAGCTACCCGGGGGGCGGTAGCAATCAGCCCCAGCATTTT	CASYPGGGSNQPQHF
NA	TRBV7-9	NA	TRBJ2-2	TGTGCCAGCAGCTTACCGGTGACCGGGGAGCTGTTTTTT	CASSLPVTGELFF
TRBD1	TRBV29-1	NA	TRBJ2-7	TGCAGCGTTCGGACAGGGGGGACCTACGAGCAGTACTTC	CSVRTGGTYEQYF
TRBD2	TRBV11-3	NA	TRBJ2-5	TGTGCCAGCAGCCCTAGCGGGGGGCGAGAGACCCAGTACTTC	CASSPSGGRETQYF
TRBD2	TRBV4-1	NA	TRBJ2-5	TGCGCCAGCAGCCAACGGCTAGCGGGGCAACAAGAGACCCAGTACTTC	CASSQRLAGQQETQYF
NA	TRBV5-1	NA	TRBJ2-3	TGCGCCAGCAGCTTGTCTCCGGGGACAGATACGCAGTATTTT	CASSLSPGTDTQYF
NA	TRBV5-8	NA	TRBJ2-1	TGTGCCAGCAAATCGGTTATTTCGGGCAATGAGCAGTTCTTC	CASKSVISGNEQFF